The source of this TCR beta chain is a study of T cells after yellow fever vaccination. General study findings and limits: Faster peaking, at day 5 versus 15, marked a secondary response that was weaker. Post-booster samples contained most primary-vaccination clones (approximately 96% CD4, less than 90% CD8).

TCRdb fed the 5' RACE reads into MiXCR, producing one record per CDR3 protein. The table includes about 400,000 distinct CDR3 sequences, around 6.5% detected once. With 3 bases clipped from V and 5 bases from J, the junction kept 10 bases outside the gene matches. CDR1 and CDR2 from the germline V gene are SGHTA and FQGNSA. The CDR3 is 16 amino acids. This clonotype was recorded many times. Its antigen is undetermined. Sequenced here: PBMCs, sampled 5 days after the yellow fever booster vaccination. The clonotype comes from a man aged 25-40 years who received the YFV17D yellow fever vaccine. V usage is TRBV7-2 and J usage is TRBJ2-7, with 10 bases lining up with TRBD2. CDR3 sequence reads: CASSFQIAGGPHEQYF. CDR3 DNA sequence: TGTGCCAGCAGCTTCCAAATAGCGGGAGGACCCCACGAGCAGTACTTC. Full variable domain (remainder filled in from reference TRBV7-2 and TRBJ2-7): GAGVSQSPSNKVTEKGKDVELRCDPISGHTALYWYRQSLGQGLEFLIYFQGNSAPDKSGLPSDRFSAERTGGSVSTLTIQRTQQEDSAVYLCASSFQIAGGPHEQYFGPGTRLTVT.